These 9 T cell receptor beta chains were all obtained from the same sample, sequenced in a study of Ad26.COV2.S vaccination and SARS-CoV-2 variants. Repertoires were generated with immunoSEQ multiplex PCR, while TCRdb's copy carries only in-frame clones and drops some. The sample holds about 350,000 clones, 75% to 90% seen once. This sample's treatment: around 19 received Ad26.COV2.S at low or high dose, single or two shots; roughly five received placebo; per-sample allocation not given. On day 63 after the first injection, vaccine and placebo recipients gave samples. This specimen consisted of peripheral blood, obtained in a trial of Ad26.COV2.S vaccine versus placebo. The receptors come from a person between 18 and 59 years old who received the Ad26.COV2.S COVID-19 vaccine or a placebo.

The chain carries TRBV7-2 and TRBJ1-2; D is unresolved. Trimming pared 5 bases from V and 7 bases from J, leaving 17 bases between. The germline V gene has CDR1 SGHTA and CDR2 FQGNSA. The CDR3 runs 14 residues. The CDR3 coding sequence is TGTGCCAGCAGCCCTGAATGGGCGGACCTTGGCTACACCTTC. Its translation: CASSPEWADLGYTF. The variable domain in full, completed from reference TRBV7-2 and TRBJ1-2, reads GAGVSQSPSNKVTEKGKDVELRCDPISGHTALYWYRQSLGQGLEFLIYFQGNSAPDKSGLPSDRFSAERTGGSVSTLTIQRTQQEDSAVYLCASSPEWADLGYTFGSGTRLTVV.

The chain carries TRBV29-1 and TRBJ2-1; D unresolved. The germline V gene has CDR1 SQVTM and CDR2 ANQGSEA. There are 13 residues in the CDR3. Deletions cut 0 bases from V and 6 bases from J, with 9 bases between. CDR3 residues: CSVEDPLVNEQFF. The CDR3 DNA is TGCAGCGTTGAAGATCCGCTAGTCAATGAGCAGTTCTTC.

This chain uses TRBV18 with TRBJ1-6; no definite D call. The CDR3 is made up of 15 amino acids. The V end lost 3 bases, the J end lost 6 bases, and 12 bases lay between the germline ends. The V gene's germline CDR1 is KGHSH and CDR2 LQKENI. CDR3 amino acids: CASSPNLAGNSPLHF. The CDR3 DNA is TGTGCCAGCTCACCTAACCTTGCGGGTAATTCACCCCTCCACTTT.

This CDR3 is CASRGMTGELGGYTF. CDR3 DNA: TGCGCCAGCAGGGGGATGACAGGGGAACTGGGTGGCTACACCTTC. The J gene is TRBJ1-2, the V gene TRBV10-2; TRBD1 agrees at 8 bases. Germline V gives CDR1 WSHSY, CDR2 SAAADI. CDR3 length equals 15 residues. The J segment lost 7 bases and the V segment lost 6 bases, leaving 13 bases of the junction unmatched.

This clone is a singleton in its sample. The chain links TRBV28 to TRBJ1-6, with 7 bases identical to TRBD1. CDR3 length: 16 amino acids. Germline CDR1 MDHEN, CDR2 SYDVKM. J lost 9 bases, V lost 10 bases, and 18 bases had no gene match. CDR3 sequence: CATSTDRLVIASPLHF. The CDR3 DNA is TGTGCCACCTCAACGGACAGGCTGGTAATTGCTTCACCCCTCCACTTT. The variable domain in full, completed from reference TRBV28 and TRBJ1-6, reads DVKVTQSSRYLVKRTGEKVFLECVQDMDHENMFWYRQDPGLGLRLIYFSYDVKMKEKGDIPEGYSVSREKKERFSLILESASTNQTSMYLCATSTDRLVIASPLHFGNGTRLTVT.

V gene TRBV3-1 (or the pseudogene TRBV3-2) combines with J gene TRBJ1-3, with no clear D. V lost 1 base and J lost 8, with 12 bases in between. CDR3 length: 14 residues. The germline V gene has CDR1 LGHDT and CDR2 YNNKEL (reference sequence). CDR3 DNA: TGTGCCAGCAGCCAAGCGGAGAAATGGGACACCATATATTTT. It yields the protein CASSQAEKWDTIYF.

The V gene is TRBV2, the J gene TRBJ1-1, with 8 bases fitting TRBD1. Germline lookup yields CDR1 SNHLY and CDR2 FYNNEI. V shed 10 bases and J 0 bases; nucleotides not matched to a gene: 10. This CDR3 is built from 15 residues. The CDR3 here is CATGMGQALNTEAFF. CDR3 nucleotide sequence: TGTGCCACCGGAATGGGACAGGCTTTGAACACTGAAGCTTTCTTT.

The chain combines TRBV6-5 with TRBJ2-6; D may be TRBD1 (6 bases). V lost 6 bases, J lost 4 bases, and 13 bases lay in between. Germline CDR1 is MNHEY and CDR2 is SVGAGI. The CDR3 has 15 amino acids. Here the CDR3 DNA reads TGTGCCAGCAGGGCCCGGACAGAAGGGGCCAACGTCCTGACTTTC. This sequence encodes CASRARTEGANVLTF.

The chain has TRBV11-3 and TRBJ1-3; D may be TRBD1 (5 bases). Per germline, CDR1 SGHNT and CDR2 YENEEA. The V end was cut by 5 bases, the J end by 1 base, with 12 bases between. This CDR3 comprises 15 residues. The CDR3 DNA is TGTGCCAGCAGCGAAATCAGGGTGTCTGGAAACACCATATATTTT. This gives the protein CASSEIRVSGNTIYF.